This T cell receptor (beta chain) derives from a study of T-cell reconstitution after alpha-beta-depleted transplantation in children. J was trimmed by 0 bases and V by 1 base; bases with no gene match: 17. Germline lookup yields CDR1 SGHAT and CDR2 FQNNGV. The CDR3 loop spans 20 amino acids. Unique molecular identifiers were incorporated when the TCRbeta library was constructed. Using its own MiXCR run on the PCR reads, TCRdb lists one record per CDR3 protein. The profile covers roughly 220,000 distinct CDR3 sequences, with 7.5% to 9.5% appearing a single time and roughly 35% taken by the ten largest. General study findings and limits: In some patients, recipient T cells and intrathymic progenitors surviving conditioning explained high day-60 diversity. The authors attributed T-cell counts and diversity one year after transplant mostly to newly produced T cells. Reported findings indicate that, about two months after transplant, alpha-beta T cells came from several hundred expanded clones, which were derived from non-depleted graft cells.

Points on this clonotype: Its antigen is not identified.

Sequences were derived from PBMCs, mostly from graft donor cells, sampled 360 days after TCRalphabeta/CD19-depleted stem cell transplant. This receptor was taken from a male patient between 2 and 15 years old who had a stem cell transplant for acute myeloid leukemia, so the T cells may come from the graft donor. J is TRBJ1-1 and V is TRBV11-2; TRBD1 agrees at 7 bases. In DNA form, the CDR3 reads TGTGCCAGCAGCTTAGTAGTTGGGGGGATACAGGGGATAATGAACACTGAAGCTTTCTTT. It yields the protein CASSLVVGGIQGIMNTEAFF.